The subject of this entry is one TCR beta chain. Its antigen is undetermined. There were no recent acute infections or vaccinations among the donors, who were healthy HIV-negative adults. V was pared by 0 bases and J by 5 bases, with 6 bases of the junction left unmatched. CDR3 size: 18 residues. Germline V gene data show CDR1 as SGDLS and CDR2 as YYNGEE. This record comes from a study of shared clonotypes between healthy human individuals. Study information: Participating donors consisted of a couple of women and a few men aged 18 to 49. Notes on the study in general: How much donors shared clonotypes was expected to be affected by sequencing depth.

In the original processing: Filtering of immunoSEQ junctional sequences could not match full-length read filtering. Produced via immunoSEQ multiplex PCR; TCRdb's table is partial and in-frame only. Clone size and V and J calls were adopted from that table, with D and trimming inferred from the DNA. This table has hundreds of thousands of clones, roughly four fifths appearing once. The chain links TRBV9 to TRBJ2-1; 15 bases fit TRBD2. Sequenced material: PBMCs. This sequence was found in a middle-aged woman in good health. Some clones in this sample may be carry-over from other donors' samples. The chain's CDR3 is CASSVGGLAGGGNNEQFF. CDR3 in DNA: TGTGCCAGCAGCGTAGGGGGACTAGCGGGAGGCGGGAACAATGAGCAGTTCTTC.